This T cell receptor (beta chain) was captured in a study of T cell responses to AZD1222 COVID-19 vaccine. Study results and limitations: Samples come after the peak T cell response, not at day 14.

V gave up 7 bases and J gave up 0 bases, with 12 bases separating them. The germline gives CDR1 MNHEY, CDR2 SVGAGI. The CDR3 length is 14 residues. Generated by immunoSEQ multiplex PCR, the TCRdb table keeps only in-frame clones and is missing some. The repertoire includes some 120,000 clones, around 89% of them detected once, and over 8.5% sits in the top ten. This clone appeared a single time. Its antigen is still unknown. The J gene is TRBJ1-1, the V gene TRBV6-5, with D unclear. The source is an adult in good health. Material: peripheral blood, obtained on day 0 of MenACWY control vaccination. The DNA for the CDR3 is TGTGCCAGCACCCCGGGGTGGTTGAACACTGAAGCTTTCTTT. It specifies CASTPGWLNTEAFF.